Below are 25 T cell receptor beta chains sequenced from a single sample in a study of T cell responses to AZD1222 COVID-19 vaccine. Sequencing was performed with immunoSEQ multiplex PCR; in TCRdb, only in-frame clones are kept and a portion is missing. In the table there are approximately 110,000 clones, 80% to 90% of which are singletons. Material: peripheral blood, obtained 28 days after the second AZD1222 dose. The receptors derive from an adult who received the AZD1222 COVID-19 vaccine.

The gene calls are TRBV10-1 and TRBJ2-1; D not resolved. CDR1 and CDR2 from the germline V gene are WNHNN and SYGVQD (reference sequence). The CDR3 is 15 amino acids. V dropped 2 bases and J dropped 2 bases, with 10 bases sitting between them. The CDR3 is CASSEKGSPYNEQFF. In DNA, the CDR3 is TGCGCCAGCAGTGAGAAGGGATCGCCCTACAATGAGCAGTTCTTC.

This clone showed up just once. The V gene is TRBV28, the J gene TRBJ2-3; D unclear. V was pared by 1 base and J by 3 bases, with 11 bases between. This CDR3 is built from 15 residues. CDR1 is MDHEN, CDR2 SYDVKM, per germline. DNA for the CDR3: TGTGCCAGCAGTTTATTAGGCGACTTTACAGATACGCAGTATTTT. Its translation is CASSLLGDFTDTQYF. Full variable domain (outside the CDR3, taken from reference TRBV28 and TRBJ2-3): DVKVTQSSRYLVKRTGEKVFLECVQDMDHENMFWYRQDPGLGLRLIYFSYDVKMKEKGDIPEGYSVSREKKERFSLILESASTNQTSMYLCASSLLGDFTDTQYFGPGTRLTVL.

The chain couples TRBV6-6 to TRBJ2-7, with TRBD1 matching 12 bases. Germline V gene data show CDR1 as MNHNY and CDR2 as SVGAGI (reference sequence). Trimming at V came to 6 bases and at J to 4 bases, leaving 7 bases not matched to a gene. The CDR3 is 15 amino acids. CDR3 nucleotide sequence: TGTGCCAGCAGACCAGGGACAGGGGGCGAGTACGAGCAGTACTTC. It specifies CASRPGTGGEYEQYF.

The chain uses TRBV11-2 and TRBJ2-6, with TRBD1 matching 10 bases. The junction had 10 bases not matched to a gene; V was cut back by 6 bases and J by 2 bases. CDR3 size: 18 residues. Germline V gene lookup returns CDR1 SGHAT and CDR2 FQNNGV. The CDR3, as DNA: TGTGCCAGCAGGACAGGGGGCGCGGTAGTGGCTGGGGCCAACGTCCTGACTTTC. Protein: CASRTGGAVVAGANVLTF.

V gene TRBV6-1 combines with J gene TRBJ2-7, with D maybe TRBD1 (6 bases). Germline loops: CDR1 MNHNS, CDR2 SASEGT. V was shortened by 3 bases and J by 2 bases, with 8 bases between the two germline ends. The CDR3 has 13 residues. This CDR3 reads CASSETGTYEQYF. In DNA form, the CDR3 reads TGTGCCAGCAGTGAGACAGGAACCTACGAGCAGTACTTC.

This chain joins TRBV3-1 (or the pseudogene TRBV3-2) and TRBJ2-1, with 11 bases aligning to TRBD2. The CDR3 has 17 amino acids. V was pared by 4 bases and J by 5 bases, with 10 bases of the junction left unmatched. CDR1 is LGHDT and CDR2 is YNNKEL in the germline V gene (reference sequence). CDR3 sequence (DNA): TGTGCCAGCAGCCTCTACAAAGGACTAGCGGGTAACAATGAGCAGTTCTTC. It is translated as CASSLYKGLAGNNEQFF.

The gene calls are TRBV7-2 and TRBJ2-7; D possibly corresponds to TRBD1 (6 bases). Trimming took 5 bases from V and 2 from J, leaving 22 bases between them. The CDR3 covers 17 residues. Germline-derived CDR1 and CDR2 are SGHTA and FQGNSA. As DNA, the CDR3 is TGTGCCAGCAGCAACCGACAAGGGGGTGGCTCGCCCTACGAGCAGTACTTC. The encoded protein is CASSNRQGGGSPYEQYF.

This chain connects TRBV20-1 to TRBJ1-5, with D possibly TRBD1 on 6 matching bases. Germline V gives CDR1 DFQATT, CDR2 SNEGSKA (reference sequence). V was clipped by 3 bases and J by 2 bases, with 8 bases between them. CDR3 length equals 13 residues. The CDR3 DNA reads TGCAGTGCTAGTGAGGGGGGCAATCAGCCCCAGCATTTT. Its protein is CSASEGGNQPQHF.

This chain uses TRBV29-1 with TRBJ1-5, with D possibly being TRBD1 (5 bases). CDR3 length: 13 amino acids. Trimming took 3 bases from V and 1 from J, leaving 7 bases between them. From germline, CDR1 is SQVTM and CDR2 ANQGSEA. The DNA of the CDR3 is TGCAGCGTTGATTCAGGGAGCAATCAGCCCCAGCATTTT. Protein sequence: CSVDSGSNQPQHF.

This rearrangement joins TRBV3-1 (or the pseudogene TRBV3-2) to TRBJ2-5; D is unresolved. Germline V gene data show CDR1 as LGHDT and CDR2 as YNNKEL (reference sequence). The CDR3 has 16 residues. V gave up 4 bases and J gave up 0 bases, with 15 bases separating them. In nucleotides, the CDR3 is TGTGCCAGCAGCCGCTTGCGACGCGGATACCAAGAGACCCAGTACTTC. It translates to CASSRLRRGYQETQYF.

This rearrangement joins TRBV7-2 to TRBJ1-3; D may be TRBD1 (5 bases). The germline V and J ends were trimmed by 5 bases and 6 bases, with 8 bases remaining between them. CDR1 SGHTA and CDR2 FQGNSA come from the germline V gene. This CDR3 has 12 residues. CDR3 residues: CASSRQKNTIYF. Written as DNA, the CDR3 is TGTGCCAGCAGCCGACAGAAAAACACCATATATTTT.

The chain has TRBV10-1 and TRBJ2-3; 7 nucleotides align to TRBD2. The CDR3 runs to 17 residues. CDR1 and CDR2 (germline): WNHNN, SYGVQD (reference sequence). Germline trimming cut 0 bases from V and 2 bases from J; bases unmatched to any gene: 8. The CDR3 DNA sequence: TGCGCCAGCAGTGAGTCGGTGCGGGGAGGGGTCACAGATACGCAGTATTTT. It specifies CASSESVRGGVTDTQYF.

This chain joins TRBV7-8 and TRBJ1-1; D is perhaps TRBD1 (6 bases). CDR3 size: 13 residues. Trimming left V 4 bases short and J 4 bases short, with 10 bases between. Per germline, CDR1 SGHVS and CDR2 FQNEAQ. The CDR3 DNA reads TGTGCCAGCAGCTCCACCAGGGGCACTGAAGCTTTCTTT. Translating gives CASSSTRGTEAFF.

V usage is TRBV24-1 and J usage is TRBJ1-2; D gene ambiguous. Germline CDR1 reads KGHDR; CDR2 reads SFDVKD. V was trimmed by 0 bases and J by 2 bases, leaving 6 bases between them. The CDR3 covers 14 residues. CDR3 nucleotide sequence: TGTGCCACCAGTGATTTGTCTCTGAACTATGGCTACACCTTC. Its protein is CATSDLSLNYGYTF.

The genes are TRBV27 and TRBJ2-7; a weak D match, TRBD1 (5 bases). The V gene's germline CDR1 is MNHEY and CDR2 SMNVEV (reference sequence). V gave up 2 bases and J gave up 5 bases, with 13 bases separating them. This CDR3 spans 14 amino acids. In nucleotides, the CDR3 is TGTGCCAGCAGTTTAGGGAAAGGGGCCCACGAGCAGTACTTC. Amino acid sequence: CASSLGKGAHEQYF.

The chain is built from TRBV7-3 and TRBJ2-5; D call uncertain. V lost 5 bases, J lost 1 base, and 8 bases lay in between. The CDR3 totals 13 residues. From germline, CDR1 is SGHTA and CDR2 FQGTGA. CDR3 coding DNA: TGTGCCAGCAGCACACAGTCCCAAGAGACCCAGTACTTC. Its protein is CASSTQSQETQYF.

This clone was detected only once. V gene TRBV11-2 combines with J gene TRBJ2-1, with 9 bases lining up with TRBD2. CDR1 is SGHAT and CDR2 is FQNNGV in the germline V gene. The CDR3 extends over 15 amino acids. The V and J ends lost 6 bases and 8 bases, in that order; junction bases with no gene match: 11. CDR3 nucleotide sequence: TGTGCCAGCAGTCCCGGGACTAGCTATGTATATGAGCAGTTCTTC. Its protein is CASSPGTSYVYEQFF.

In the case of this clone: The identical CDR3 is also encoded by other nucleotide sequences in the sample. V and J are TRBV9 and TRBJ2-1, with D hard to call. This CDR3 spans 15 amino acids. Trimming stripped 0 bases from V and 0 bases from J, with 7 bases between. From germline, CDR1 is SGDLS and CDR2 YYNGEE. Here the CDR3 DNA reads TGTGCCAGCAGCGTAGGCAGAGTCTCCTACAATGAGCAGTTCTTC. Its protein is CASSVGRVSYNEQFF.

In this sample, this clone turned up a few times. V and J are TRBV9 and TRBJ2-1, with 7 bases identical to TRBD1. The CDR3 spans 14 residues. The V gene end was trimmed by 4 bases and the J gene end by 9 bases; junction bases not matched to a gene: 10. CDR1 is SGDLS, CDR2 YYNGEE, per germline. The DNA of the CDR3 is TGTGCCAGCAGCACTCGGACAGGAGACGTTGAGCAGTTCTTC. Its translation: CASSTRTGDVEQFF.

The chain combines TRBV7-8 with TRBJ2-4; 9 nucleotides line up with TRBD1. CDR1 and CDR2 from the germline V gene are SGHVS and FQNEAQ. The CDR3 totals 16 residues. With V trimmed by 1 base and J by 5 bases, 6 bases remained unmatched. CDR3 nucleotides: TGTGCCAGCAGCTTAGTACTGGGACAGGGCCAAAACATTCAGTACTTC. Its translation is CASSLVLGQGQNIQYF.

This rearrangement joins TRBV27 to TRBJ2-1; 9 positions agree with TRBD2. J gave up 15 bases and V 0 bases, and 15 bases lay outside the gene matches. Germline CDR1 reads MNHEY; CDR2 reads SMNVEV (reference sequence). The CDR3 runs 16 residues. The CDR3 protein is CASSLSSWGRGLARFF. CDR3 coding DNA: TGTGCCAGCAGTTTATCGAGTTGGGGAAGGGGACTAGCTCGGTTCTTC.

V is TRBV7-2 and J is TRBJ2-1; TRBD2 matches at 10 bases. V shed 3 bases and J 2 bases; nucleotides not matched to a gene: 1. There are 15 residues in the CDR3. CDR1 and CDR2 (germline): SGHTA, FQGNSA. CDR3 region: CASSFSGRTYNEQFF. The CDR3 DNA is TGTGCCAGCAGCTTTAGCGGGAGGACCTACAATGAGCAGTTCTTC.

The chain couples TRBV5-1 to TRBJ1-3; D remains unclear. The CDR3 sequence is 16 residues long. Per germline, CDR1 SGHRS and CDR2 YFSETQ. Trimming cost V 7 bases and J 0 bases, with 17 bases left between them. The CDR3 coding sequence is TGCGCCAGCCATACGGGAACCCTCGACTCTGGAAACACCATATATTTT. It is translated as CASHTGTLDSGNTIYF.

V is TRBV6-5 and J is TRBJ1-2; D gene uncertain. This CDR3 region has 13 residues. The germline gives CDR1 MNHEY, CDR2 SVGAGI. V was clipped by 8 bases and J by 8 bases, with 18 bases between them. The CDR3 DNA follows: TGTGCCAGCTTGCGGGAACAGTTAAAGGGCTACACCTTC. This translates into CASLREQLKGYTF.

This clone was seen a single time. This chain connects TRBV28 to TRBJ1-2, with D possibly being TRBD1 (6 bases). The V end was cut by 3 bases, the J end by 7 bases, with 12 bases between. This CDR3 is 13 amino acids long. Looked up from germline, CDR1 is MDHEN and CDR2 is SYDVKM. The CDR3 reads CASSLGGAGGYTF. The CDR3 DNA is TGTGCCAGCAGTTTGGGGGGGGCGGGTGGCTACACCTTC.